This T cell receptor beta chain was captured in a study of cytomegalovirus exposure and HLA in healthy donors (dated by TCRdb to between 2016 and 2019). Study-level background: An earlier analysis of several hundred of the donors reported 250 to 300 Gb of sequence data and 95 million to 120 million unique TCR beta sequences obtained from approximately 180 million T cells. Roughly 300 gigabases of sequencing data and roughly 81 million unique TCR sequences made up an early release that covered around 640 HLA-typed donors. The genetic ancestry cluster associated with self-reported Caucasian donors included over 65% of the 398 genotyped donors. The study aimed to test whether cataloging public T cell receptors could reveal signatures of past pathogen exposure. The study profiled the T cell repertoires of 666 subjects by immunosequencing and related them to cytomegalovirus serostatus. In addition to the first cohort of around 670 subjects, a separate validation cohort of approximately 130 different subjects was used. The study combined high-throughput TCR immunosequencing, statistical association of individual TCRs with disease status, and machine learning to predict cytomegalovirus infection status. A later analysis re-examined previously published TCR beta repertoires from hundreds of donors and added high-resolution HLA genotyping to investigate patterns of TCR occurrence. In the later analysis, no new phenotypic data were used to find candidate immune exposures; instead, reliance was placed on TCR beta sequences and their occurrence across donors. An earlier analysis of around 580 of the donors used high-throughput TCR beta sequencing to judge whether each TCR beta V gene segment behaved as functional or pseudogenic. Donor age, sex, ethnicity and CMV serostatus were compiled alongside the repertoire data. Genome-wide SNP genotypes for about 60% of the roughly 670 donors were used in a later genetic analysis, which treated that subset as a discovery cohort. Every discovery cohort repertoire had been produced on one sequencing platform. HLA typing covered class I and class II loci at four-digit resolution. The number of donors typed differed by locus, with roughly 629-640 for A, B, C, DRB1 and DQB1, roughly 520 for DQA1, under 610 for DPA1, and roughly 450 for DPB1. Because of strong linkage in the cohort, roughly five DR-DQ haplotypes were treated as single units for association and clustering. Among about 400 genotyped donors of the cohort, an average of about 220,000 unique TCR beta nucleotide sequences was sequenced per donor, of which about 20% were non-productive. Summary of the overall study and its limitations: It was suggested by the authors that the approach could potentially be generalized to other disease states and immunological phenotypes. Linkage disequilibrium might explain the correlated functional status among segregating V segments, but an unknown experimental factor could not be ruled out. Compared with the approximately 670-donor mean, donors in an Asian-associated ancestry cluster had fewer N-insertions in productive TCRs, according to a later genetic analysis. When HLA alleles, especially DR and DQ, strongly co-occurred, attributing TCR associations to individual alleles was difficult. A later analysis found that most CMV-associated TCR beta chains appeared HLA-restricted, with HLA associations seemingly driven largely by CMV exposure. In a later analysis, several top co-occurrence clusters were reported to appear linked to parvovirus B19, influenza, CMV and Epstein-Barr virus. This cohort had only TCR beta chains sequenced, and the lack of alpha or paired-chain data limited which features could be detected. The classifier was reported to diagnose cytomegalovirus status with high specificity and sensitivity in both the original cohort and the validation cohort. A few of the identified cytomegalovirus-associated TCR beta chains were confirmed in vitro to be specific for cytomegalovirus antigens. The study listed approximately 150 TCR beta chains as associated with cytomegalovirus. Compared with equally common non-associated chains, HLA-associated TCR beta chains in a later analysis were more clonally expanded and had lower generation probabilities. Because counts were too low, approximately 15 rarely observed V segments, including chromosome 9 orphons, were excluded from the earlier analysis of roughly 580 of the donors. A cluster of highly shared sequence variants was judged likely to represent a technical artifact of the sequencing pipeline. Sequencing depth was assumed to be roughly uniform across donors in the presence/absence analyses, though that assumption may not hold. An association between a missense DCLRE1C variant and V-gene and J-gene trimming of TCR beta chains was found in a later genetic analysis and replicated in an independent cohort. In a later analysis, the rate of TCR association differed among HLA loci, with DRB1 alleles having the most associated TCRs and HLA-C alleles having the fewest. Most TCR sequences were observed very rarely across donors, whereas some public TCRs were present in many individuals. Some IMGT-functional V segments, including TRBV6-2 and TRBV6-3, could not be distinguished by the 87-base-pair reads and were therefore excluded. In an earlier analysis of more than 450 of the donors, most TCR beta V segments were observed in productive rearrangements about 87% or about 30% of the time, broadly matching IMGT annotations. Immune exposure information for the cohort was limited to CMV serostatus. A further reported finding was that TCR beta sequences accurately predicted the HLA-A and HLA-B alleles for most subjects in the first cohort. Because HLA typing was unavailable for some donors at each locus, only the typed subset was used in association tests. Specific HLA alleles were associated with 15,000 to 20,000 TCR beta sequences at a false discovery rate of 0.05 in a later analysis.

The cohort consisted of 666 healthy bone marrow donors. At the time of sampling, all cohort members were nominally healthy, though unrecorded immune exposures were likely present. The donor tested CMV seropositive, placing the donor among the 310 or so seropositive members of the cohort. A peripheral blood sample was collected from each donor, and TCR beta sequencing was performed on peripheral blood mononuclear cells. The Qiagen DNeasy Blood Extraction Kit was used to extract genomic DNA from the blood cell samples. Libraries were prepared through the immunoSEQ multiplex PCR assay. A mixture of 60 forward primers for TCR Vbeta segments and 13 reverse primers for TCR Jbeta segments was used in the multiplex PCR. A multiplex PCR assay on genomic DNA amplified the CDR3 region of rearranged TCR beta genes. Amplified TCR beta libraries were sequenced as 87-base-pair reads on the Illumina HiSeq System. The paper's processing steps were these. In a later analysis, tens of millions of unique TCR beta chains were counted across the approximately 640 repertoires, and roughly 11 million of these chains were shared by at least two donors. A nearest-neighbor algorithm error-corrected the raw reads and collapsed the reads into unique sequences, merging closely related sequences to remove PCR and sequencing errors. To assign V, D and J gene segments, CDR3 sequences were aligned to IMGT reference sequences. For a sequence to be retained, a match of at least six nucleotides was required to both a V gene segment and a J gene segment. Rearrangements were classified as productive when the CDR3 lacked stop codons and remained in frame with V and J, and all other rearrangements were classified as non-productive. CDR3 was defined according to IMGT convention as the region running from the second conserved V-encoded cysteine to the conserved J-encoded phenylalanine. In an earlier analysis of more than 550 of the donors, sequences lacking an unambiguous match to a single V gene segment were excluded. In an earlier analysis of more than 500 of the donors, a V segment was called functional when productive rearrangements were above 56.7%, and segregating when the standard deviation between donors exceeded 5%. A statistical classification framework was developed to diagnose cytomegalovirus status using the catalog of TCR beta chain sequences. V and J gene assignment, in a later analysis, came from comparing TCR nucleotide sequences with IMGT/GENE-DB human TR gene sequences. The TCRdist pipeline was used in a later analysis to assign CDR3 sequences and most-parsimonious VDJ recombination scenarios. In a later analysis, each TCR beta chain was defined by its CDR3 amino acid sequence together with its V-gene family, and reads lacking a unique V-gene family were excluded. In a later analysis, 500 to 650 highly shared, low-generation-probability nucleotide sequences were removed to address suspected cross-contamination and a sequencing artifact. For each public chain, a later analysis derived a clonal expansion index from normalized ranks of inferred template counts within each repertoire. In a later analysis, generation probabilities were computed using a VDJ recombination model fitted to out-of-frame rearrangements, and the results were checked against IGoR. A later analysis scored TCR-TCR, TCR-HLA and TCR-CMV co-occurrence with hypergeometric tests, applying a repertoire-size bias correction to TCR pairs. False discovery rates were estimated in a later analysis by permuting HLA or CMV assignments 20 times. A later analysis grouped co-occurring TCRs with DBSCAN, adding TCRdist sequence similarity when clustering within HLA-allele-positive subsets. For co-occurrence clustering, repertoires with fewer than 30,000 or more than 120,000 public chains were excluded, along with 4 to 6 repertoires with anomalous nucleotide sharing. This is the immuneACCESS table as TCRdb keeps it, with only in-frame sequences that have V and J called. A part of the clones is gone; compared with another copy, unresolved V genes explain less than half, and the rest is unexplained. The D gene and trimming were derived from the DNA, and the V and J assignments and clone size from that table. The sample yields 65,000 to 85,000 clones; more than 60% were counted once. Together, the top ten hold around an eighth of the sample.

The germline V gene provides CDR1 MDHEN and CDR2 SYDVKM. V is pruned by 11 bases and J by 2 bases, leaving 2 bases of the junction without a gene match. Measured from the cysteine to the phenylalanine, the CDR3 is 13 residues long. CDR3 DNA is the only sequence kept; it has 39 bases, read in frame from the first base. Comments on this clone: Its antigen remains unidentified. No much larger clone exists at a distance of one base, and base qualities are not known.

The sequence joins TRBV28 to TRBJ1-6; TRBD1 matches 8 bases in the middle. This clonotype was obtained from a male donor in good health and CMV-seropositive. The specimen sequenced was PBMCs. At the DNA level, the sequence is TGTGCCGGGACAGGCACCTATAATTCACCCCTCCACTTT. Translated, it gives CAGTGTYNSPLHF. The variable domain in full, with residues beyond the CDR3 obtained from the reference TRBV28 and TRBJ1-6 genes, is DVKVTQSSRYLVKRTGEKVFLECVQDMDHENMFWYRQDPGLGLRLIYFSYDVKMKEKGDIPEGYSVSREKKERFSLILESASTNQTSMYLCAGTGTYNSPLHFGNGTRLTVT.